The clone carrying this T cell receptor (beta chain) has a handful of counts. Its specificity is unknown. Template switching created a universal primer site, and the cDNA included unique molecular identifiers. TCRdb passed the 5' RACE reads through MiXCR, listing each CDR3 protein once. The sample lists 1.5 million to 2 million distinct CDR3 sequences, around a third seen once, with roughly 0.3% in the top ten. CDR1 and CDR2 from the germline V gene are SGHRS and YFSETQ. V gave up 7 bases and J gave up 5 bases; unmatched junction bases: 7. The CDR3 extends over 13 amino acids. This specimen belongs to a study of identical twins. Study outcomes and limitations: Out-of-frame beta chain sequences displayed weaker excess sharing between twins. Models predicted less out-of-frame TCR alpha sharing in monozygotic twins than was found.

The rearrangement links TRBV5-1 to TRBJ2-5; 8 bases are a match to TRBD1. The receptor was derived from a newborn girl in good health. The sequencing sample was made of cord blood. CDR3 DNA: TGCGCCAGCGGCCTACAGGGGGAGGAGACCCAGTACTTC. Its translation: CASGLQGEETQYF.